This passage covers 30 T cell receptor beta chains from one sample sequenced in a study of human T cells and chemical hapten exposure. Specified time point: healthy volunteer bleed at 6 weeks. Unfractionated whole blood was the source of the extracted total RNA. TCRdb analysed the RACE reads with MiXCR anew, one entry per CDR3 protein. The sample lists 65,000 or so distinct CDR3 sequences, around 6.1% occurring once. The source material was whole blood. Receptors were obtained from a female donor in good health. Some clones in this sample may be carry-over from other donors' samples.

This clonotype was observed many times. The CDR3 protein is CASSRLAGAYEQYF. CDR3 DNA sequence: TGTGCCAGCAGTAGACTAGCGGGGGCTTACGAGCAGTACTTC. The chain couples TRBV27 to TRBJ2-7, with 12 bases matching TRBD2. With V trimmed by 5 bases and J by 4 bases, 3 bases remained unmatched. Per the germline V gene, CDR1 is MNHEY and CDR2 is SMNVEV (reference sequence). This CDR3 has 14 amino acids.

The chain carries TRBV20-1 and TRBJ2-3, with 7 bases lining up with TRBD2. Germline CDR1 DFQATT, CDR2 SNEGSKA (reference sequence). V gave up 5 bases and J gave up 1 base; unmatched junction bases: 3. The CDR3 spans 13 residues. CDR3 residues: CSAFTSGTDTQYF. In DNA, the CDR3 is TGCAGTGCTTTTACTAGCGGCACAGATACGCAGTATTTT.

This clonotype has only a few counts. The CDR3 nucleotides are TGTGCCAGCAGCTTCCCACCACTAGTGCGGGAGGGCCGCTCAGATACGCAGTATTTT. This codes for CASSFPPLVREGRSDTQYF. The chain joins TRBV7-2 to TRBJ2-3; 9 bases are a match to TRBD2. The CDR3 consists of 19 residues. V lost 3 bases to trimming and J lost 4 bases; unmatched junction nucleotides: 17. Per the germline V gene, CDR1 is SGHTA and CDR2 is FQGNSA.

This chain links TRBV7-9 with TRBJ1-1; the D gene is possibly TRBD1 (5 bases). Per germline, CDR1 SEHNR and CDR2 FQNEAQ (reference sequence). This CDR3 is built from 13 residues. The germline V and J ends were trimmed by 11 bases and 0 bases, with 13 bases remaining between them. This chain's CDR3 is CASTEQMNTEAFF. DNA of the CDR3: TGTGCCTCGACAGAGCAGATGAACACTGAAGCTTTCTTT.

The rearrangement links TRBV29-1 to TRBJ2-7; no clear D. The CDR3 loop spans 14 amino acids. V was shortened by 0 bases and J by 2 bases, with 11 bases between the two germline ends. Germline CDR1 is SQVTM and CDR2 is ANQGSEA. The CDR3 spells CSVEDWAFPYEQYF. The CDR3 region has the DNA TGCAGCGTTGAAGATTGGGCGTTCCCCTACGAGCAGTACTTC.

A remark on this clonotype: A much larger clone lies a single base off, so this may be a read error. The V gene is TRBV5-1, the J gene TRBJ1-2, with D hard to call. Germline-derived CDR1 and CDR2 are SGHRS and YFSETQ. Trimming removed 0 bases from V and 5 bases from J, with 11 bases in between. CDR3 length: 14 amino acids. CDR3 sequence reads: CASSLGTQEYGYTF. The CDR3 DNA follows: TGCGCCAGCAGCTTGGGCACTCAAGAATATGGCTACACCTTC.

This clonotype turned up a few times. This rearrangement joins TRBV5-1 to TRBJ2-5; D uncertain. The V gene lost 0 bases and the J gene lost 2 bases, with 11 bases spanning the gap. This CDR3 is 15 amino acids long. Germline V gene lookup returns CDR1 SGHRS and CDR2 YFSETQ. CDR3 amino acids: CASSLGQILQETQYF. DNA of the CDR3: TGCGCCAGCAGCTTGGGGCAGATACTTCAAGAGACCCAGTACTTC.

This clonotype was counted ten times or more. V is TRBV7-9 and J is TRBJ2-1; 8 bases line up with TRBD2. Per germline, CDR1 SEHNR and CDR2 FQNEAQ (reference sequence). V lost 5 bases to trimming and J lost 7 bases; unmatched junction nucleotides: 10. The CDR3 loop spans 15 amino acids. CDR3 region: CASSARAGANNEQFF. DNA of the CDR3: TGTGCCAGCAGCGCTAGAGCGGGAGCAAATAATGAGCAGTTCTTC.

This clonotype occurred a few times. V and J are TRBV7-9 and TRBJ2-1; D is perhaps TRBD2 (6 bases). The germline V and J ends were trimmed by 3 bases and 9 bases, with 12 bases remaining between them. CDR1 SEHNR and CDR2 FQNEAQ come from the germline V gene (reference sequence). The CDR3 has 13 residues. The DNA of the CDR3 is TGTGCCAGCAGCTTCCAACTAGCCCCTGAGCAGTTCTTC. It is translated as CASSFQLAPEQFF. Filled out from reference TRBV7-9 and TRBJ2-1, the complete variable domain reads DTGVSQNPRHKITKRGQNVTFRCDPISEHNRLYWYRQTLGQGPEFLTYFQNEAQLEKSRLLSDRFSAERPKGSFSTLEIQRTEQGDSAMYLCASSFQLAPEQFFGPGTRLTVL.

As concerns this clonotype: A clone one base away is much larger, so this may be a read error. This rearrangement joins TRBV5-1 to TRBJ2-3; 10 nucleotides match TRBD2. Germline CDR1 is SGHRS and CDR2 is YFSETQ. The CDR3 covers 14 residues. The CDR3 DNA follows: TGCGCCAGCAGATTAAGCGGGAGGGCAGATACGCAGAATTTT. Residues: CASRLSGRADTQNF.

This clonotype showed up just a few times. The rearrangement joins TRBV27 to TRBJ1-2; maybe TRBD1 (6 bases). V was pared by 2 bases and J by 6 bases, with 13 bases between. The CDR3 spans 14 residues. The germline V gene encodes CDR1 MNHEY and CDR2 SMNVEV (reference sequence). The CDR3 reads CASSLRGGGNGYTF. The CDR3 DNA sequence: TGTGCCAGCAGTTTAAGGGGGGGAGGGAATGGCTACACCTTC.

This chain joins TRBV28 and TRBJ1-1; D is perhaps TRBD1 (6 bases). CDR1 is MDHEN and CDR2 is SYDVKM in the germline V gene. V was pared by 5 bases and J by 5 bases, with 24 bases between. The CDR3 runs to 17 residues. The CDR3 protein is CASSPRKIQGTETEAFF. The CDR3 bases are TGTGCCAGCAGTCCCAGGAAAATACAGGGAACGGAGACTGAAGCTTTCTTT. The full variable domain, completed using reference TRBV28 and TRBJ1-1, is DVKVTQSSRYLVKRTGEKVFLECVQDMDHENMFWYRQDPGLGLRLIYFSYDVKMKEKGDIPEGYSVSREKKERFSLILESASTNQTSMYLCASSPRKIQGTETEAFFGQGTRLTVV.

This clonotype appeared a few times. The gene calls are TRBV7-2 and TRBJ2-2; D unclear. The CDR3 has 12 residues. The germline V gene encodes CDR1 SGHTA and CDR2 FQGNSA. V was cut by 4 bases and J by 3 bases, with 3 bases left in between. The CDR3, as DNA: TGTGCCAGCAGCTCCTACACCGGGGAGCTGTTTTTT. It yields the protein CASSSYTGELFF.

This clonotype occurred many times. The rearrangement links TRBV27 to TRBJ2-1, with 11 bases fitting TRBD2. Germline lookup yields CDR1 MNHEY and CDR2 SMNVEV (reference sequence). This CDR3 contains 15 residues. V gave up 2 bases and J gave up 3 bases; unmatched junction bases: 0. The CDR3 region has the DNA TGTGCCAGCAGTTTAGGGACTAGCGGCTACAATGAGCAGTTCTTC. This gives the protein CASSLGTSGYNEQFF.

CDR3 coding DNA: TGCAGTGCTAGAGTAAGCCGGGAGGGTTTTGAGACCCAGTACTTC. This gives the protein CSARVSREGFETQYF. J is TRBJ2-5 and V is TRBV20-1; TRBD2 aligns across 8 bases. Trimming removed 1 base from V and 5 bases from J; junction bases left unmatched: 9. CDR3 length: 15 amino acids. Germline V gene data show CDR1 as DFQATT and CDR2 as SNEGSKA (reference sequence).

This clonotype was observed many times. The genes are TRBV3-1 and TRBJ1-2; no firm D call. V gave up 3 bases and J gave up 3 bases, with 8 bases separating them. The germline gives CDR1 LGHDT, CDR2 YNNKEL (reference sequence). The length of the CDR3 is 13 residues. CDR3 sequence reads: CASSQPGYYGYTF. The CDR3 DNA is TGTGCCAGCAGCCAGCCGGGGTACTATGGCTACACCTTC.

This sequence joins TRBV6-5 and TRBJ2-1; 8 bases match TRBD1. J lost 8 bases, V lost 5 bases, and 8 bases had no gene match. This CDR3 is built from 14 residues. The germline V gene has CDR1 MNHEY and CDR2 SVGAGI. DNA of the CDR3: TGTGCCAGCAGTATCGGACAGGGCCGGGATGAGCAGTTCTTC. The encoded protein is CASSIGQGRDEQFF.

The CDR3 spells CASSQERGQPQHF. CDR3 sequence (DNA): TGTGCCAGCAGCCAGGAGAGGGGGCAGCCCCAGCATTTT. The rearrangement joins TRBV7-2 to TRBJ1-5, with D maybe TRBD1 (6 bases). V shed 5 bases and J shed 7 bases, with 12 bases lying between them. Germline loops: CDR1 SGHTA, CDR2 FQGNSA. CDR3 size: 13 residues.

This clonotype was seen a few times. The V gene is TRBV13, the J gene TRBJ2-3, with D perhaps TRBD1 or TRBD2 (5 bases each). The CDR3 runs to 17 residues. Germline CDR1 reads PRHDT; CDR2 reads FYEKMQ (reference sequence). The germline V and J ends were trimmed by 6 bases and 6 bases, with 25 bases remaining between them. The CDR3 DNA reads TGTGCCAGCAGAGCAGAAACGGGAATGTTTTCAGGGGATACGCAGTATTTT. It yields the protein CASRAETGMFSGDTQYF.

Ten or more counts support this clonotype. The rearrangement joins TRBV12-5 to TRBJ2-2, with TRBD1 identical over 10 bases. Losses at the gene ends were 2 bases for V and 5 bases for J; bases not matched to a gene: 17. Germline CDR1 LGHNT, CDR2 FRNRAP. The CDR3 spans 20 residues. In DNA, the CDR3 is TGTGCTAGTGGTTTGCCGCCCGGGACAGGGGACGGGAGAAGGACCGGGGAGCTGTTTTTT. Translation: CASGLPPGTGDGRRTGELFF.

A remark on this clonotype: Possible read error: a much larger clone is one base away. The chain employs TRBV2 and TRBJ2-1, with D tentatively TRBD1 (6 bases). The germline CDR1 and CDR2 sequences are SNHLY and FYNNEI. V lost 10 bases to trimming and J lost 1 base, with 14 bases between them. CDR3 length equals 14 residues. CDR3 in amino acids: CAMTNRVSYNEQFF. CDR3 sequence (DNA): TGTGCCATGACTAACAGGGTTTCCTACAATGAGCAGTTCTTC.

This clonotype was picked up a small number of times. The CDR3 here is CASISPGESNQPQHF. The DNA of the CDR3 is TGTGCCAGCATTTCCCCAGGGGAGAGCAATCAGCCCCAGCATTTT. V and J are TRBV12-3 or TRBV12-4 and TRBJ1-5; TRBD1 might be the D (6 bases). V was clipped by 7 bases and J by 1 base, with 14 bases between them. The CDR3 is made up of 15 amino acids.

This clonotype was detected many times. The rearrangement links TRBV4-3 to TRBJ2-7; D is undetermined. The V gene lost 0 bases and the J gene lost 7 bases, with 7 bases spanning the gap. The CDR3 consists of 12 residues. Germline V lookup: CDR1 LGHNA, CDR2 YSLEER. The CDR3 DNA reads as TGCGCCAGCAGCCAAGACGGTCGGGAGCAGTACTTC. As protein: CASSQDGREQYF.

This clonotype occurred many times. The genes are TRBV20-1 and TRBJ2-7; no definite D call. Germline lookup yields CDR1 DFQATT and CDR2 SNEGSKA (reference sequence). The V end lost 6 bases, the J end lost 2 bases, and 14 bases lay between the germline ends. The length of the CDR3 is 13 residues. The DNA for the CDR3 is TGCAGTGCCAATGACTTACTACCCTACGAGCAGTACTTC. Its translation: CSANDLLPYEQYF.

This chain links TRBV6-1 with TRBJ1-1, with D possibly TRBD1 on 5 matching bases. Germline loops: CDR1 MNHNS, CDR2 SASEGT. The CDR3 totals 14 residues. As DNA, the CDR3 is TGTGAAAGAAGTACTTATGGGGCAGACACTGAAGCTTTCTTT. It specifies CERSTYGADTEAFF.

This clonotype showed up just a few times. CDR3: CASSVLSGNTIYF. DNA of the CDR3: TGTGCCAGCAGCGTACTTTCTGGAAACACCATATATTTT. The rearrangement uses TRBV9 and TRBJ1-3; no reliable D call. The V end was cut by 1 base, the J end by 1 base, with 3 bases between. The CDR3 is 13 amino acids. Germline CDR1 is SGDLS and CDR2 is YYNGEE.

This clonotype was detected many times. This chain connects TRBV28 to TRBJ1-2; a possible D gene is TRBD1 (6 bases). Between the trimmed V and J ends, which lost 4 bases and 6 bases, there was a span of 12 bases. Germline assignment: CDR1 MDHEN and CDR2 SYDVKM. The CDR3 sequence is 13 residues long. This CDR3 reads CASSSQGPNGYTF. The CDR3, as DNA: TGTGCCAGCAGTTCACAGGGCCCGAATGGCTACACCTTC.

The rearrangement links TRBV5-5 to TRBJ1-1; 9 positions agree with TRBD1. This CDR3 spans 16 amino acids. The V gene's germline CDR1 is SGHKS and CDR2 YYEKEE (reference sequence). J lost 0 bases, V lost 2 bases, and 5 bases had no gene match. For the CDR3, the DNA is TGTGCCAGCAGCTTCCGGGACAGGGTTATGAACACTGAAGCTTTCTTT. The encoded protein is CASSFRDRVMNTEAFF.

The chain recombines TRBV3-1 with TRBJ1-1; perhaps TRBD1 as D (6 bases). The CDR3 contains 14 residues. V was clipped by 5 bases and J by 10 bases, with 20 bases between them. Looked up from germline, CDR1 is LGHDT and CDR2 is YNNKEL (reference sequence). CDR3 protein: CASSYGGRRVGAFF. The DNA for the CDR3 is TGTGCCAGCAGCTACGGGGGCAGGCGGGTAGGAGCTTTCTTT.

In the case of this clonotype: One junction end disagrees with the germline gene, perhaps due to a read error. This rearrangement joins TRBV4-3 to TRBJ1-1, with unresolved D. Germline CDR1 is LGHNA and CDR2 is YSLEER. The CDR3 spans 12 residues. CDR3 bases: TGCGCCAGCAGCCAAGTGAACAGTGAAGCTTTCTTT. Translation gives CASSQVNSEAFF.